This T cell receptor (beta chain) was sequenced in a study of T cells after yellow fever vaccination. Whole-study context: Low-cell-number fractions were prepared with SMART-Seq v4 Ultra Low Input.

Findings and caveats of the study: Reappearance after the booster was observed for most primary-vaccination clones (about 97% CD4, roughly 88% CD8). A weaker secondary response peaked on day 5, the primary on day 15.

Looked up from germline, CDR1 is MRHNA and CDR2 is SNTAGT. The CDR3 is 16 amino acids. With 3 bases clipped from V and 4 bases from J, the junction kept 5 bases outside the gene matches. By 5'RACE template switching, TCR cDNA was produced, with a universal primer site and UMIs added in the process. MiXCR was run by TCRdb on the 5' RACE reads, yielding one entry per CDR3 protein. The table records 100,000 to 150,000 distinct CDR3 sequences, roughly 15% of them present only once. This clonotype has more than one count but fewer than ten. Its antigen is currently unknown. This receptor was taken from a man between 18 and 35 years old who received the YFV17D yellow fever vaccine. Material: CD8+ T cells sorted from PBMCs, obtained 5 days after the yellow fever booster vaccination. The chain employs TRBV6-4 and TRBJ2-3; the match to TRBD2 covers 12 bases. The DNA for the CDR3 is TGTGCCAGCAGTGAGTCTAGCGGGGGGGCCTCAGATACGCAGTATTTT. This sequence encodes CASSESSGGASDTQYF.